The T cell receptor (beta chain) described here comes from a study of CD8+ T cells in alopecia areata. Whole-study results and caveats: Sequences from scalp samples also cover resident alphabeta T cells of normal skin. Affected scalp, especially in alopecia totalis/universalis, had a higher clonality than normal scalp did.

Following RNA extraction, reverse transcription yielded cDNA that acted as the sequencing template. Sequencing used immunoSEQ multiplex PCR; TCRdb keeps in-frame clones, though not all of them. This sample carries approximately 100,000 clones, 40% to 55% of them seen once, and the ten largest clones take 0.75% to 0.9%. About this clone itself: Its antigen is currently unknown.

Germline values: CDR1 LGHNA, CDR2 YSLEER. V was trimmed by 1 base and J by 8 bases, leaving 15 bases between them. CDR3 length equals 15 residues. V and J are TRBV4-3 and TRBJ2-1; D unresolved. The source of this sequence is a human donor with alopecia areata. The sample taken for sequencing was CD4+ T cells sorted from blood. CDR3 nucleotide sequence: TGCGCCAGCAGCCAAGGAGGACGGCCGCTGGATGAGCAGTTCTTC. It yields the protein CASSQGGRPLDEQFF.